Listed below are T cell receptor beta chains from one sample, sequenced in a study of T cell responses to AZD1222 COVID-19 vaccine. Sequencing used immunoSEQ multiplex PCR; TCRdb keeps in-frame clones, though not all of them. The sample carries about 140,000 clones, around 93% recorded once. The sample in question was peripheral blood, obtained on day 0 of AZD1222 vaccination. Receptors were obtained from an adult in good health. Each CDR3 is given with its conserved first and last residue. D genes are given only for firm matches. Only some rows state a clone size, as once, few, many or a class for expanded clones.

j_gene: TRBJ1-5; d_gene: TRBD1; abundance: -; v_gene: TRBV28; CDR3aa: CASSPNRGVEQPQHF; CDR3nt: TGTGCCAGCAGCCCTAACAGGGGAGTGGAGCAGCCCCAGCATTTT
j_gene: TRBJ2-3; d_gene: -; abundance: -; v_gene: TRBV12-5; CDR3aa: CASGLDLWLGTQYF; CDR3nt: TGTGCTAGTGGTTTAGACTTATGGCTAGGGACGCAGTATTTT
j_gene: TRBJ2-1; d_gene: -; abundance: -; v_gene: TRBV2; CDR3aa: CASSGNEQFF; CDR3nt: TGTGCCAGCAGCGGCAATGAGCAGTTCTTC
j_gene: TRBJ1-5; d_gene: -; abundance: -; v_gene: TRBV7-2; CDR3aa: CASSLEVTSNQPQHF; CDR3nt: TGTGCCAGCAGCTTAGAGGTAACGAGCAATCAGCCCCAGCATTTT
j_gene: TRBJ2-5; d_gene: -; abundance: -; v_gene: TRBV18; CDR3aa: CASSPPGSMETQYF; CDR3nt: TGTGCCAGCTCACCACCTGGGTCTATGGAGACCCAGTACTTC
j_gene: TRBJ1-1; d_gene: -; abundance: -; v_gene: TRBV7-8; CDR3aa: CASSLARTESSEAFF; CDR3nt: TGTGCCAGCAGCTTAGCGAGGACAGAGAGCAGTGAAGCTTTCTTT
j_gene: TRBJ2-3; d_gene: -; abundance: -; v_gene: TRBV28; CDR3aa: CASSLASDGSTDTQYF; CDR3nt: TGTGCCAGCAGTTTGGCTAGCGACGGTTCGACAGATACGCAGTATTTT
j_gene: TRBJ2-2; d_gene: -; abundance: -; v_gene: TRBV2; CDR3aa: CASRGDSYTGELFF; CDR3nt: TGTGCCAGCAGAGGGGACTCCTACACCGGGGAGCTGTTTTTT
j_gene: TRBJ1-5; d_gene: -; abundance: -; v_gene: TRBV4-2; CDR3aa: CASQLAGGNQPQHF; CDR3nt: TGTGCCAGCCAGCTAGCCGGGGGCAACCAGCCCCAGCATTTT
j_gene: TRBJ1-1; d_gene: -; abundance: -; v_gene: TRBV18; CDR3aa: CASSSSWDTEAFF; CDR3nt: TGTGCCAGCTCATCCTCTTGGGACACTGAAGCTTTCTTT
j_gene: TRBJ2-5; d_gene: -; abundance: -; v_gene: TRBV6-2/TRBV6-3; CDR3aa: CASSYRVRPGETQYF; CDR3nt: TGTGCCAGCAGTTACAGAGTTCGCCCAGGGGAGACCCAGTACTTC
j_gene: TRBJ2-1; d_gene: -; abundance: -; v_gene: TRBV3-1/TRBV3-2; CDR3aa: CASSQGLSYNEQFF; CDR3nt: TGTGCCAGCAGCCAAGGACTATCCTACAATGAGCAGTTCTTC
j_gene: TRBJ2-2; d_gene: -; abundance: few; v_gene: TRBV10-3; CDR3aa: CAISERGDPGELFF; CDR3nt: TGTGCCATCAGTGAAAGGGGGGATCCCGGGGAGCTGTTTTTT
j_gene: TRBJ1-1; d_gene: TRBD1; abundance: -; v_gene: TRBV2; CDR3aa: CASSAGQGRGAFF; CDR3nt: TGTGCCAGCAGCGCGGGACAGGGAAGAGGAGCTTTCTTT
j_gene: TRBJ1-1; d_gene: -; abundance: -; v_gene: TRBV5-5; CDR3aa: CASSLEPYGGENTEAFF; CDR3nt: TGTGCCAGCAGCTTGGAACCGTACGGGGGGGAGAACACTGAAGCTTTCTTT
j_gene: TRBJ2-3; d_gene: TRBD2; abundance: -; v_gene: TRBV15; CDR3aa: CATSRERGATDTQYF; CDR3nt: TGTGCCACCAGCAGGGAGCGGGGGGCCACAGATACGCAGTATTTT